This TCR beta chain was profiled in a study of shared clonotypes between healthy human individuals. To note about this clone: What it recognizes is unknown.

Assay execution took place at the deep level. Clones were sequenced by immunoSEQ multiplex PCR, and TCRdb holds only the in-frame ones, with some missing. The data contain 1,100,000 or so clones, about 80% of them singletons. General study results and limits: Against clonotypes common to all four donors, non-shared ones had lower generation probabilities.

The CDR3 extends over 17 amino acids. V was shortened by 3 bases and J by 6 bases, with 21 bases between the two germline ends. Germline assignment: CDR1 KGHSH and CDR2 LQKENI. The receptor was isolated from a man between 18 and 35 years old in good health. Some clones in this sample may be carry-over from other donors' samples. The sample was memory CD4+ T cells from PBMCs. Indicated subset: CD45RA-negative fraction. The J gene is TRBJ2-1, the V gene TRBV18; D remains ambiguous. CDR3 coding DNA: TGTGCCAGCTCACCTGGTCGATGGAGACTGTCTGGCAATGAGCAGTTCTTC. The encoded protein is CASSPGRWRLSGNEQFF.